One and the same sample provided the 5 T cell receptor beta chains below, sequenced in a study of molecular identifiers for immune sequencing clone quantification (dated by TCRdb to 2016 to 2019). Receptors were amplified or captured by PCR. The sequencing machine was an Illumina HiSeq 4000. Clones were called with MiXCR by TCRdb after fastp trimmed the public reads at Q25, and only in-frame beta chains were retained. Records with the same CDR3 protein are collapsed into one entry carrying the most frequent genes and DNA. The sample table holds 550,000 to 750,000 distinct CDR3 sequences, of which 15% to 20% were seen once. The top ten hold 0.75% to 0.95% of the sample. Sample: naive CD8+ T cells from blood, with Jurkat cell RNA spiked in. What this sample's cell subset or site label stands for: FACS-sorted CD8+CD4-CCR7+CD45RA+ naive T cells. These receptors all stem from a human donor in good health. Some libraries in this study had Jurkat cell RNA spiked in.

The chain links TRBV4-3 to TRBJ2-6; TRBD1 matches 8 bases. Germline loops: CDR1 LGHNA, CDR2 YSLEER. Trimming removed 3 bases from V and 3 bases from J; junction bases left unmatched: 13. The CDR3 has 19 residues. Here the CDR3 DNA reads TGCGCCAGCAGCCAGGAGAGGATGACAGGGGTGTTTGGGGCCAACGTCCTGACTTTC. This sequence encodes CASSQERMTGVFGANVLTF.

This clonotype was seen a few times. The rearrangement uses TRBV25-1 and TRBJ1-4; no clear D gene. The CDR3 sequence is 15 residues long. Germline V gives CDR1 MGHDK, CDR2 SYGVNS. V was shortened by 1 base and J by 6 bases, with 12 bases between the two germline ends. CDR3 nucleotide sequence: TGTGCCAGCAGTGAATTATACAGAGGATATGAAAAACTGTTTTTT. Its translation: CASSELYRGYEKLFF.

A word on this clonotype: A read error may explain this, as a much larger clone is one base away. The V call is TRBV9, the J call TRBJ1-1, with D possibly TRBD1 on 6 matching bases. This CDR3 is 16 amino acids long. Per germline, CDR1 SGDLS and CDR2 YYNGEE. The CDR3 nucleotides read TGTGCCAGCAGCGGAAACGCAAGGGGGATGAACATTGAAGCTTTCTTT. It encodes CASSGNARGMNIEAFF.

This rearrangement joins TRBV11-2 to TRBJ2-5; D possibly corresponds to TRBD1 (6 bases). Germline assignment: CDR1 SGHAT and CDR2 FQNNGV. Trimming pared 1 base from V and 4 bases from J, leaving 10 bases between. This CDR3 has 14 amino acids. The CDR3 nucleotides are TGTGCCAGCAGCTTAGGACCAGGGGCAGAGACCCAGTACTTC. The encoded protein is CASSLGPGAETQYF.

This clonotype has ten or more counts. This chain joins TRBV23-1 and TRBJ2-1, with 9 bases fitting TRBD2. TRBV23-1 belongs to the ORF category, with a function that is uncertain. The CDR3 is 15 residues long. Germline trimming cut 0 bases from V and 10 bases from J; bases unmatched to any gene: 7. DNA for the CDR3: TGCGCCAGCAGTCAATCAGGCCCAGCGGGAGGCGAGCAGTTCTTC. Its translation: CASSQSGPAGGEQFF.